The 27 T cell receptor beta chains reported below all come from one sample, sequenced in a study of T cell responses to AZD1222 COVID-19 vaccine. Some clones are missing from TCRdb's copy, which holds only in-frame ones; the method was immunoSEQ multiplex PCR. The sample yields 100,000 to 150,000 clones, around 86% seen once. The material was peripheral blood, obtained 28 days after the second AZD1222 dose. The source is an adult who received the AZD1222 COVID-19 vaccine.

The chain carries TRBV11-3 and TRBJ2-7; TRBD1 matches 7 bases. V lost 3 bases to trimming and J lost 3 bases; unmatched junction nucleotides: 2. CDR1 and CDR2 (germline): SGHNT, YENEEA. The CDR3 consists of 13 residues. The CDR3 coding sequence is TGTGCCAGCAGCTTTCCAGGGGGCTACGAGCAGTACTTC. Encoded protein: CASSFPGGYEQYF.

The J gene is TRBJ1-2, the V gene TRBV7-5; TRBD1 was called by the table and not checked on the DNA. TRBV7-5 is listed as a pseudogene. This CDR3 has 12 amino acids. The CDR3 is CARSAQGFGYTF. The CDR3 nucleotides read TGTGCCAGAAGCGCCCAGGGTTTCGGCTACACCTTC.

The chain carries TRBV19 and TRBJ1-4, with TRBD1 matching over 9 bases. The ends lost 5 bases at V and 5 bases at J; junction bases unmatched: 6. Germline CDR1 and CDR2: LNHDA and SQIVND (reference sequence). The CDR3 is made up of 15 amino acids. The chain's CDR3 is CASSLWTGENEKLFF. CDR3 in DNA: TGTGCCAGTAGTCTCTGGACAGGGGAAAATGAAAAACTGTTTTTT. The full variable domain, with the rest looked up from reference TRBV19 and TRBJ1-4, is DGGITQSPKYLFRKEGQNVTLSCEQNLNHDAMYWYRQDPGQGLRLIYYSQIVNDFQKGDIAEGYSVSREKKESFPLTVTSAQKNPTAFYLCASSLWTGENEKLFFGSGTQLSVL.

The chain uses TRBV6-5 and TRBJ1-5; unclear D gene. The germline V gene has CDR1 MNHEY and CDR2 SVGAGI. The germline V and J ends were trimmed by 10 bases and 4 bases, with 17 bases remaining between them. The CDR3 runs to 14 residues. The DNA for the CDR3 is TGTGCCACCAATGTTCTTTTGGGGAATCAGCCCCAGCATTTT. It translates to CATNVLLGNQPQHF.

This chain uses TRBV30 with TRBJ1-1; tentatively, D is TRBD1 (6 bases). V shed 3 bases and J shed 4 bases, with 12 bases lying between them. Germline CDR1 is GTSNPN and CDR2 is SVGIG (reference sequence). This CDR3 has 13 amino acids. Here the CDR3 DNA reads TGTGCCTGGAGCCAACAGGGTGTCACTGAAGCTTTCTTT. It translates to CAWSQQGVTEAFF.

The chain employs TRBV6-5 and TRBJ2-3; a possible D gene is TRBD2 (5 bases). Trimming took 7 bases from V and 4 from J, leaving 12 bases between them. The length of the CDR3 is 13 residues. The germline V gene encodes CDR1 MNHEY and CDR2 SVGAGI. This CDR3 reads CASTQAGPDTQYF. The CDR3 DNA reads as TGTGCCAGCACTCAGGCGGGTCCAGATACGCAGTATTTT.

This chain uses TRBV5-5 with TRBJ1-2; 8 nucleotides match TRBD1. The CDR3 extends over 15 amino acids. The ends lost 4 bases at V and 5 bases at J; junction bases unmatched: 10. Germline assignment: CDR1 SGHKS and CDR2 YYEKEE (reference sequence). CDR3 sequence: CASSPNQGAVYGYTF. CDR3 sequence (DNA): TGTGCCAGCAGCCCGAATCAGGGGGCCGTGTATGGCTACACCTTC.

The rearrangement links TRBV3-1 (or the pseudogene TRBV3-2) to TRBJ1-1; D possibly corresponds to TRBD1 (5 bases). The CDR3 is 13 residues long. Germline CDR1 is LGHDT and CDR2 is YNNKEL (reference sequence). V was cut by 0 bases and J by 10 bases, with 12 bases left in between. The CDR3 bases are TGTGCCAGCAGCCAAGATTGGGGGAACGGAGCTTTCTTT. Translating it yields CASSQDWGNGAFF.

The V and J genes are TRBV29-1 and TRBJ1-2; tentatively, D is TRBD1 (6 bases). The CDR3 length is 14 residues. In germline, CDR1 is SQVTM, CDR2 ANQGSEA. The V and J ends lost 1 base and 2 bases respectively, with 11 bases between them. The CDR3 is CSVEAYRGNYGYTF. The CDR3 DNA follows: TGCAGCGTTGAAGCGTATAGGGGGAACTATGGCTACACCTTC.

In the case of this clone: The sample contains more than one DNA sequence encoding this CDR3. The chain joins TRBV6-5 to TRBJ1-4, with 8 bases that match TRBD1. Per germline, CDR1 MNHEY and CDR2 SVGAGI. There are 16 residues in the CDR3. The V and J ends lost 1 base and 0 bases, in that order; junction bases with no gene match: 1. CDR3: CASSYYRGATNEKLFF. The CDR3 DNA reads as TGTGCCAGCAGTTACTACAGGGGGGCAACTAATGAAAAACTGTTTTTT.

CDR3: CASSLRAPDPHTF. CDR3 bases: TGTGCCAGCAGCTTAAGGGCGCCCGATCCCCACACCTTC. The chain has TRBV11-3 and TRBJ1-2; unclear D gene. V shed 2 bases and J shed 12 bases, with 16 bases lying between them. Germline CDR1 and CDR2: SGHNT and YENEEA. CDR3 size: 13 residues.

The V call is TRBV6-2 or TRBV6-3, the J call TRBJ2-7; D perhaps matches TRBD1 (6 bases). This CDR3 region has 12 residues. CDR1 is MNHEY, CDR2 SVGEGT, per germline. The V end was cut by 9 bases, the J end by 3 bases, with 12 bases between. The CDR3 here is CASSRDNYEQYF. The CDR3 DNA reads TGTGCCAGTAGCCGGGACAACTACGAGCAGTACTTC.

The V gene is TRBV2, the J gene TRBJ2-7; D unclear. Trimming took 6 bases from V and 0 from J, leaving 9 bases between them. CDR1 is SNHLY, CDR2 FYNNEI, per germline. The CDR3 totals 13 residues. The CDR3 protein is CASSLRSSYEQYF. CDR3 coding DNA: TGTGCCAGCAGCCTCAGGAGCTCCTACGAGCAGTACTTC.

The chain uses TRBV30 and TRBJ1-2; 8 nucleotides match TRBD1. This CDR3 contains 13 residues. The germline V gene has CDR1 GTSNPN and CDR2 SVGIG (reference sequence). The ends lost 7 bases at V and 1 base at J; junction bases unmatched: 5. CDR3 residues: CAFLGQDNYGYTF. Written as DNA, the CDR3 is TGTGCCTTTCTGGGACAGGATAACTATGGCTACACCTTC.

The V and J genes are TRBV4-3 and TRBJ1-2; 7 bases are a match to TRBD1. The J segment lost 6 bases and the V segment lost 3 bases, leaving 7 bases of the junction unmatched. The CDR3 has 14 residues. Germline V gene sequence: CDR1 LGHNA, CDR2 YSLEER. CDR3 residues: CASSQRTGPNGYTF. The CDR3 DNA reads TGCGCCAGCAGCCAGAGGACAGGCCCTAATGGCTACACCTTC.

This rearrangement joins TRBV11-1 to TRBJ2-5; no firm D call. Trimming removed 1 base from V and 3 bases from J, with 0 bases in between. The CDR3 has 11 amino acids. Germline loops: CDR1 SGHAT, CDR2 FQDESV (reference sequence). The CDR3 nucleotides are TGTGCCAGCAGCTTAGAAGAGACCCAGTACTTC. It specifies CASSLEETQYF.

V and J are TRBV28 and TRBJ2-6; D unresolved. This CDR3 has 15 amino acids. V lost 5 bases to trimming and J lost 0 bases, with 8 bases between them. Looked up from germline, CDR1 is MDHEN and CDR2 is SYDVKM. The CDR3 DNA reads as TGTGCCAGCAGTCCCCAAATCTCTGGGGCCAACGTCCTGACTTTC. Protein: CASSPQISGANVLTF.

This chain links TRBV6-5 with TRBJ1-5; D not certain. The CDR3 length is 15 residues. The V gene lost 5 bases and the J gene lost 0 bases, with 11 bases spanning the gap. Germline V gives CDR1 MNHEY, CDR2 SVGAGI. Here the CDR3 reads CASSTLRSSNQPQHF. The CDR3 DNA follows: TGTGCCAGCAGTACCTTGAGGAGTAGCAATCAGCCCCAGCATTTT.

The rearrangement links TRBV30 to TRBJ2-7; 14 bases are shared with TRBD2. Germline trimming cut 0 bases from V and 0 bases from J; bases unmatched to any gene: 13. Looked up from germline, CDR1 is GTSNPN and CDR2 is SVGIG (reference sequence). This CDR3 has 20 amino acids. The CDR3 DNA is TGTGCCTGGAGTGTAAAGAGGACTAGCGGGGGGTTTTTCAGCTCCTACGAGCAGTACTTC. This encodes CAWSVKRTSGGFFSSYEQYF.

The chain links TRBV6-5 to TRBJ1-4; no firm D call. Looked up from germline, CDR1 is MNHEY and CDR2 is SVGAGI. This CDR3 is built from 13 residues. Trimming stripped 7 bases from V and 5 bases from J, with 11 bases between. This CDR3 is CASKRRTNEKLFF. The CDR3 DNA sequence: TGTGCCAGCAAGCGGAGAACAAATGAAAAACTGTTTTTT.

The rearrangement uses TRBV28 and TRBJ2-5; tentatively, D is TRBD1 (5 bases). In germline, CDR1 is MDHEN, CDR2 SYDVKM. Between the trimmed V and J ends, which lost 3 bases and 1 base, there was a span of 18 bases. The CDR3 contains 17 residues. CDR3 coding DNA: TGTGCCAGCAGTTTTGATAGGGGCCCACCCGGCCAAGAGACCCAGTACTTC. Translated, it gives CASSFDRGPPGQETQYF.

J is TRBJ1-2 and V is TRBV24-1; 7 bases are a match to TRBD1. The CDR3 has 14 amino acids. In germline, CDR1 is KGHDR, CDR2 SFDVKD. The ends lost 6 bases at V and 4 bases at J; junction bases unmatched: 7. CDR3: CATSPRQGSYGYTF. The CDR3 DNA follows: TGTGCCACCAGTCCCCGACAGGGTAGCTATGGCTACACCTTC.

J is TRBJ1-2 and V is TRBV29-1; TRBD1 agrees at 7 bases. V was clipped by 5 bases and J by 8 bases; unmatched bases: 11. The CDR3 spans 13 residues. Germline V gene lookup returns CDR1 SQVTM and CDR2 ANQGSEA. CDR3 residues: CSVSRRGQGGYTF. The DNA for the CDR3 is TGCAGCGTTTCTCGGAGGGGGCAAGGGGGCTACACCTTC. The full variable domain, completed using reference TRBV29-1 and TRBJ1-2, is SAVISQKPSRDICQRGTSLTIQCQVDSQVTMMFWYRQQPGQSLTLIATANQGSEATYESGFVIDKFPISRPNLTFSTLTVSNMSPEDSSIYLCSVSRRGQGGYTFGSGTRLTVV.

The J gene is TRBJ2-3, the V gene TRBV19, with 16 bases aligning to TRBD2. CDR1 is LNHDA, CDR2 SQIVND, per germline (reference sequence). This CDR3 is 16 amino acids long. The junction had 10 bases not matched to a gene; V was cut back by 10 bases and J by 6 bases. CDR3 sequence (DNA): TGTGCCACGGGACTAGCGGGGGGGCCATCACGGGATACGCAGTATTTT. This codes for CATGLAGGPSRDTQYF.

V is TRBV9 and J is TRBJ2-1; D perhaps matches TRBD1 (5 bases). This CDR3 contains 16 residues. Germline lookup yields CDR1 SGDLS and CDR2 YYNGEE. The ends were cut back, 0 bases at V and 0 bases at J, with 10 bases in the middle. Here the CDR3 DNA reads TGTGCCAGCAGCGTAGCCAGCGACAGCTCCTACAATGAGCAGTTCTTC. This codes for CASSVASDSSYNEQFF. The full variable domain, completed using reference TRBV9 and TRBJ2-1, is DSGVTQTPKHLITATGQRVTLRCSPRSGDLSVYWYQQSLDQGLQFLIQYYNGEERAKGNILERFSAQQFPDLHSELNLSSLELGDSALYFCASSVASDSSYNEQFFGPGTRLTVL.

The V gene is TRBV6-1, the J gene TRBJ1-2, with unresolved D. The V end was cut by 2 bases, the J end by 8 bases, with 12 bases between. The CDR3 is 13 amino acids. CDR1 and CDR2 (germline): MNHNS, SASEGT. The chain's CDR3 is CASSELAAEGYTF. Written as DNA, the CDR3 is TGTGCCAGCAGTGAACTGGCGGCCGAGGGCTACACCTTC.

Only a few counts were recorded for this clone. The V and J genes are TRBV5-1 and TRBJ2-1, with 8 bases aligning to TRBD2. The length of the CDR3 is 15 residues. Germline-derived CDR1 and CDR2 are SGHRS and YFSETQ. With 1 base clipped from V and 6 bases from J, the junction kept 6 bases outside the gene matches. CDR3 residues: CASSLRSGGPNEQFF. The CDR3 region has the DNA TGCGCCAGCAGCTTGAGGAGCGGGGGACCCAATGAGCAGTTCTTC. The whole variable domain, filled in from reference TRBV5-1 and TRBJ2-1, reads KAGVTQTPRYLIKTRGQQVTLSCSPISGHRSVSWYQQTPGQGLQFLFEYFSETQRNKGNFPGRFSGRQFSNSRSEMNVSTLELGDSALYLCASSLRSGGPNEQFFGPGTRLTVL.